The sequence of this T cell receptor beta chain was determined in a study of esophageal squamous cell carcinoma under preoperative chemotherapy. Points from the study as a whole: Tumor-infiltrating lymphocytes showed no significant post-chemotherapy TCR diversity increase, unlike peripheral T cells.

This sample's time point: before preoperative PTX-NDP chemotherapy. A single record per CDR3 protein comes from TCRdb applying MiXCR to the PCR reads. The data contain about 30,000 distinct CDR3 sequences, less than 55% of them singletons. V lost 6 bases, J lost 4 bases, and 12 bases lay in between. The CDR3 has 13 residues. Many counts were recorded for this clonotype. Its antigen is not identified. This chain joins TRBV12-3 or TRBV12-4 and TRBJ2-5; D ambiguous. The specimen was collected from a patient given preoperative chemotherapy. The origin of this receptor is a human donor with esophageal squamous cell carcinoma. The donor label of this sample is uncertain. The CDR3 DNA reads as TGTGCCAGCAGCCTCCCCAGTCTAGAGACCCAGTACTTC. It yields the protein CASSLPSLETQYF.